This T cell receptor beta chain was recorded in a study of cytotoxic CD8 clonotypes in ibrutinib-treated CLL. Study-wide findings and caveats: Clonality correlated strongly with circulating CD8+ T cells and exceeded age-matched healthy donors at baseline. On treatment, the uncommon public clonotypes contracted or remained stable. Having risen at ibrutinib response, clonality had fallen back toward baseline by progression.

Clones were sequenced by immunoSEQ multiplex PCR, and TCRdb holds only the in-frame ones, with some missing. The sample includes 55,000 to 60,000 clones, about 54% of them seen just once. Roughly 2 micrograms of genomic DNA from cryopreserved PBMCs went into TCR beta libraries. The CDR3 is made up of 13 amino acids. Germline V lookup: CDR1 SGHTA, CDR2 FQGNSA. The V end was cut by 0 bases, the J end by 4 bases, with 6 bases between. As regards this clone: Its specificity is unknown.

The chain joins TRBV7-2 to TRBJ1-2, with D hard to call. The receptor was isolated from a human donor with chronic lymphocytic leukemia. Sequenced material: PBMCs, taken at disease progression, from a patient treated with ibrutinib. This chain's CDR3 is CASSLAAGYGYTF. In DNA, the CDR3 is TGTGCCAGCAGCTTAGCTGCCGGCTATGGCTACACCTTC.